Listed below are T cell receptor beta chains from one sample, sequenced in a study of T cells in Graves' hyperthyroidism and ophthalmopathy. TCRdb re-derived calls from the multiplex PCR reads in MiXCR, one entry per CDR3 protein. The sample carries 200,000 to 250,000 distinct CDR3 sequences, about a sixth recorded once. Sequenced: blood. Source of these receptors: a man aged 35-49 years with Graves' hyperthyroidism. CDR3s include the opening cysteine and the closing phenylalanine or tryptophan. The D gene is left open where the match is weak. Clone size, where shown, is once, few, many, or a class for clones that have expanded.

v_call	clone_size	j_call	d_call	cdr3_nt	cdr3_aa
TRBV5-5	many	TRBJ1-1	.	TGTGCCAGCAGCTTAGCACTGAACACTGAAGCTTTCTTT	CASSLALNTEAFF
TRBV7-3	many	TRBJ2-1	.	TGTGCCAGCAGCGGGGGGGCCAATGAGCAGTTCTTC	CASSGGANEQFF
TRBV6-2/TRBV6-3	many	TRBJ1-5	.	TGTGCCAGCAGTTACGAGTCTCGGGGGCATCAGCCCCAGCATTTT	CASSYESRGHQPQHF
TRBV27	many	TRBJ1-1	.	TGTGCCAGCAGTTTAGAAGTCGGCGGGTTAAACACTGAAGCTTTCTTT	CASSLEVGGLNTEAFF
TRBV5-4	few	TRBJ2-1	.	TGTGCCAGCAGTCAAGGGAGGGGGGGAAATGAGCAGTTCTTC	CASSQGRGGNEQFF
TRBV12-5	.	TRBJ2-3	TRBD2	TGTGCTAGTGGTTTGCCCCGACTAGCGGGGGGGCAAGATACGCAGTATTTT	CASGLPRLAGGQDTQYF
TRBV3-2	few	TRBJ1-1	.	TGTGCCAGCAGCCAAGAAGTATCGGCAGGGAAGAACACTGAAGCTTTCTTT	CASSQEVSAGKNTEAFF
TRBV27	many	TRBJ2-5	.	TGTGCCAGCAGTTTATGGCGGGTCGGGTTGAAAGAGACCCAGTACTTC	CASSLWRVGLKETQYF
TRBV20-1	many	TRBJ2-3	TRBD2	TGCAGTGCAGAGACGCGGGGGGGCACAGATACGCAGTATTTT	CSAETRGGTDTQYF
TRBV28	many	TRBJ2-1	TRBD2	TGTGCCAGCAGTCCCCAGAGCGGGGGGGCAACGAATGAGCAGTTCTTC	CASSPQSGGATNEQFF
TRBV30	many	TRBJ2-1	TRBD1	TGTGCCTGGAGGAGACAGGGGCTTATCAATGAGCAGTTCTTC	CAWRRQGLINEQFF
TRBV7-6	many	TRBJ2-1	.	TGTGCCAGCAGCCGCCGACGTCGGACAGACTACAATGAGCAGTTCTTC	CASSRRRRTDYNEQFF
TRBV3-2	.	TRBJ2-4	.	TGTGCCAGCAGCCGAGCGGGGGGGAGAAACATTCAGTACTTC	CASSRAGGRNIQYF
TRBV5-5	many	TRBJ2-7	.	TGTGCCAGCAGCTTGACGAACGGGGAGCAGTACTTC	CASSLTNGEQYF
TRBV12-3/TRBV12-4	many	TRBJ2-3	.	TGTGCCAGCAGTTTGGGGGACTCCCAGGCCGATACGCAGTATTTT	CASSLGDSQADTQYF
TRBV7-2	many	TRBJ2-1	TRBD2	TGTGCCAGCAGCTTTACTAGCGGGAACAATGAGCAGTTCTTC	CASSFTSGNNEQFF
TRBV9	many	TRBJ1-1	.	TGTGCCAGCAGCGTACGAGCAGGGGTGACGAACACTGAAGCTTTCTTT	CASSVRAGVTNTEAFF
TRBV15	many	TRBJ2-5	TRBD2	TGTGCCACCAGCAGGGGACTAGCGGGGGGAGAGACCCAGTACTTC	CATSRGLAGGETQYF
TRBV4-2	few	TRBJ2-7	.	TGTGCCAGCAGCCAAGCGGCCGAATCAACCTACGAGCAGTACTTC	CASSQAAESTYEQYF
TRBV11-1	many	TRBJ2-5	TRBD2	TGTGCCAGCAGCCAAACTAGCGGGGGACCAGGCCGGTACTTC	CASSQTSGGPGRYF
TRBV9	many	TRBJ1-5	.	TGTGCCAGCAGCGTAGGCACAGGGACTAATCAGCCCCAGCATTTT	CASSVGTGTNQPQHF
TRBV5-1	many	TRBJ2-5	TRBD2	TGCGCCAGCAGCTTGGTGGCGGGGGGCAGTGAGACCCAGTACTTC	CASSLVAGGSETQYF
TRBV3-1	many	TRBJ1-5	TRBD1	TGTGCCAGCAGCTTTGGGACAGGGGGCAGCAATCAGCCCCAGCATTTT	CASSFGTGGSNQPQHF
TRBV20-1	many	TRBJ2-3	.	TGCAGTGCTAGAGGGCCGGGATCAAGAGTAACAGATACGCAGTATTTT	CSARGPGSRVTDTQYF